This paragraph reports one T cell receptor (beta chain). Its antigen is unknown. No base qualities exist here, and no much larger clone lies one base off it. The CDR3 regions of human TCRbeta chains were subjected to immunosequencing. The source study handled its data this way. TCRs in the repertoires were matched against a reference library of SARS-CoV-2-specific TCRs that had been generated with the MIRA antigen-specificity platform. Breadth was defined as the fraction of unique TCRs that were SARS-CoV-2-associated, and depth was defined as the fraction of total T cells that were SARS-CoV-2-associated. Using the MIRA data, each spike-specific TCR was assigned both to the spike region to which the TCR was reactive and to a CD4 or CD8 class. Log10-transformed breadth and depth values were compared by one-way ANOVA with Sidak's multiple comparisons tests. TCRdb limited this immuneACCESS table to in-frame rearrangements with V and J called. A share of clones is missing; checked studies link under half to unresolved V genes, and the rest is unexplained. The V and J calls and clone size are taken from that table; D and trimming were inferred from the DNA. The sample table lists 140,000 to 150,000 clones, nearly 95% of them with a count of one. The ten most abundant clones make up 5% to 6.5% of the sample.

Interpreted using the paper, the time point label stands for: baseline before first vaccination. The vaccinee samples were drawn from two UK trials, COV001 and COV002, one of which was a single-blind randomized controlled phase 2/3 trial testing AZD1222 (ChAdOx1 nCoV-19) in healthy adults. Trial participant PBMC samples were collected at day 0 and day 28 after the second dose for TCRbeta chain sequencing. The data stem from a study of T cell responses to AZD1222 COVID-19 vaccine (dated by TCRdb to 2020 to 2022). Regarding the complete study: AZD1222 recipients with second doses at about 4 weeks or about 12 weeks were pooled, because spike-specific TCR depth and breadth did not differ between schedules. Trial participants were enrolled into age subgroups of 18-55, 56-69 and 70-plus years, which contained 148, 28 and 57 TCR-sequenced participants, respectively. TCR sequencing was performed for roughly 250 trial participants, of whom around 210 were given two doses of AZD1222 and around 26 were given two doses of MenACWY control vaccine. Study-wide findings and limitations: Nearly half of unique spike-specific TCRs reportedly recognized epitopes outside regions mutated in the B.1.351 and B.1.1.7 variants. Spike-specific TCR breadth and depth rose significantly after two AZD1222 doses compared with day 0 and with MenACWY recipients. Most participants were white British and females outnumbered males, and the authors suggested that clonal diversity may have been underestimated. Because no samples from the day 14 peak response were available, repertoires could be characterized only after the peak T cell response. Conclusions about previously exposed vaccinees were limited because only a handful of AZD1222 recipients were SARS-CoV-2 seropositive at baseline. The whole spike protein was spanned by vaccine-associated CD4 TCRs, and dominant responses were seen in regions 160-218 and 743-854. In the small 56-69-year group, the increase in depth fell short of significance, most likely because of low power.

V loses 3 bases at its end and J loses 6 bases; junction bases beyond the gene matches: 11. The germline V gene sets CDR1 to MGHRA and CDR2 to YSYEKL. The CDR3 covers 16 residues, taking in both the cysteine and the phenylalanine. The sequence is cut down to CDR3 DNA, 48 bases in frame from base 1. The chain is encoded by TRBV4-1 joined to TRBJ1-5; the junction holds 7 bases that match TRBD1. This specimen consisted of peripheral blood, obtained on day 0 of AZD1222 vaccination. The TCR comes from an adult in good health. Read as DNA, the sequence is TGCGCCAGCAGCCAGACTACCGGACAGGCGGGTCAGCCCCAGCATTTT. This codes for CASSQTTGQAGQPQHF.